This T cell receptor (beta chain) appears in the sequencing data of a study of blood T cells in healthy people across ages (dated by TCRdb to the mid-2010s). About the investigation overall: In model experiments, roughly one uniquely barcoded TCR beta cDNA molecule per two T cells was captured by template switching. Donors of different ages were randomly distributed across sequencing lanes to avoid experimental bias. Donors were grouped into four age groups: young (average 16 years), middle-aged (39), aged (roughly 67) and long-lived (approximately 81). The study analyzed two additional independent replicas of 1 million unique cDNA reads from the same blood draw for two donors, one aged 18 to 30 and one aged 80 or older. To track age-related changes in TCR beta repertoire diversity, the study relied on deep sequencing normalized with unique cDNA molecular identifiers. On the study overall, not on this receptor specifically: Because the CMV infection status of the donors was unknown, age-related changes in expanded clonotypes may potentially have been confounded. Conclusive comparison of naive and antigen-experienced compartments was prevented by the profiling of bulk unsorted PBMCs. Estimates of total diversity from one million sequenced T cells were regarded as lower bounds and underestimates. There was a strong correlation between observed TCR beta diversity and the percentage of naive T cells measured by flow cytometry. As age increased, observed TCR beta diversity per million T cells dropped in a roughly linear way, and a significant reduction was already evident by age about 36. Compared with the aged group, the long-lived group had more naive CD4+ T cells, fewer expanded clones and increased TCR diversity, suggesting age selection.

The donors were roughly 38 Caucasian individuals from Russia, aged 6 to 90 years, who were systemically healthy. Each donor gave about 9.7 milliliters of peripheral blood, drawn into EDTA-treated Vacutainer tubes. PBMCs were isolated by Ficoll-Paque density-gradient centrifugation, with at least 6.5 million obtained per sample. Total RNA, at least 5 micrograms per sample, was extracted from PBMCs with Trizol reagent. For every donor, an aliquot of PBMCs went through flow cytometry to measure the percentages of naive CD45RAhigh/CD27high T cells. Libraries were constructed by 5' RACE. Data came from an Illumina HiSeq 2500. The second PCR ran for roughly 7 to 11 cycles and used a J-beta primer mix along with a sample-barcoded 5' primer. A unique molecular identifier was introduced onto each TCR beta cDNA molecule by a template-switch 5' adaptor carrying 12 random nucleotides. Each sample yielded at least 2.5 million CDR3-containing paired-end reads. The Mint cDNA synthesis kit, primed by a TRBC-specific oligonucleotide, was used to synthesize first-strand cDNA from all RNA. Following uracil-DNA glycosylase treatment, a first 18-cycle PCR with universal primers M1SS and BC2_uni_R was performed on all cDNA. The authors' analysis ran thus. Normalization of each sample was performed by random selection of 1 million high-quality reads, each carrying a distinct molecular identifier. Instead of being binned into consensus sequences, reads that shared molecular identifiers were thrown out. CDR3 identification, clonotype clustering and error correction used MiTCR with a Q25 quality threshold and the strictest error-elimination algorithm. Lower-bound total TCR beta diversity was estimated with a nonparametric unseen species model using Euler transformation. The public reads were reprocessed in TCRdb via fastp at Q25 and MiXCR, keeping in-frame beta chains. Rows matching on CDR3 protein sequence are summarized as one entry with the most common DNA and genes. Here the V and J calls rest on TCRdb's processing, not on the authors' analysis. The sample has more than 1.4 million distinct CDR3 sequences on record, about 43% of them singletons. The top ten clonotypes cover roughly 7.7% of the sample.

As concerns this clonotype: Its recognized antigen is unknown. The sample holds no much larger clone one base away, and base qualities are not on file.

The sample was blood. The sequence came from a woman in her late teens or twenties in good health.

The CDR3 in this case is CSASPASGASTDTQYF. In nucleotides, the sequence is TGCAGTGCTAGTCCTGCTAGCGGGGCGTCGACAGATACGCAGTATTTT. The V and J genes are TRBV20-1 and TRBJ2-3, and 9 bases in between align with TRBD2. After removal of 3 bases from V and 3 bases from J, the junction retains 10 bases not matched to a gene. The CDR3 numbers 16 residues from cysteine through phenylalanine. Kept here is only the CDR3 DNA, which spans 48 bases and is read in frame from base 1. Per the germline V gene (reference sequence), DFQATT is the CDR1 and SNEGSKA is the CDR2.